What follows is one T cell receptor (beta chain) and its context. Germline V gene data show CDR1 as SEHNR and CDR2 as FQNEAQ (reference sequence). The CDR3 runs 15 residues. With V trimmed by 1 base and J by 4 bases, 5 bases remained unmatched. This sample is part of a study of blood T cell repertoires in COVID-19. On the study more broadly: PBMCs, B-cell-depleted T cells, or T cells provided the cDNA or gDNA that made up the material.

In the original workflow: Amplifying reference gene primers gave estimates of nucleated cell counts. Clones were read by immunoSEQ multiplex PCR, and TCRdb kept only the in-frame ones, dropping some. V and J calls and clone size come straight from that table; D and trimming were deduced from the DNA. The sample carries approximately 85,000 clones, approximately 90% recorded once. The material sequenced was peripheral blood. The TCR originated in a man between 45 and 60 years old with active or convalescent COVID-19. This chain connects TRBV7-9 to TRBJ2-5; 8 bases align to TRBD2. The chain's CDR3 is CASSLGVAGGETQYF. CDR3 coding DNA: TGTGCCAGCAGCTTAGGTGTGGCGGGAGGAGAGACCCAGTACTTC.